Following are 19 T cell receptor beta chains from one sample sequenced in a study of tumor-infiltrating lymphocytes in primary liver carcinoma. A primer matching the constant region was used to make TCR beta cDNA from 500 to 600 ng of total RNA. Libraries of TCR beta came from three nested multiplex PCR rounds with slightly modified ARM-PCR. Investigators reported that the first two PCR rounds, at about 9 cycles each, used TRBV1-TRBV30 forward primers with a C-beta reverse primer. MiXCR, applied by TCRdb to the multiplex PCR reads, yields one record per CDR3 protein. Here the sample spans 150,000 to 200,000 distinct CDR3 sequences, roughly three fifths being singletons. For blood RNA, unsorted whole blood served as the source, and germline DNA was extracted too. The sample comprised peripheral blood. The receptor set was obtained from a man aged 35 to 55 with primary liver carcinoma and hepatitis B virus infection.

CDR3 sequence (DNA): TGTGCTAGTGGTTTGTTCGCTAGCGGTGGGCAGTTCTTC. It yields the protein CASGLFASGGQFF. The chain joins TRBV12-5 to TRBJ2-1; 7 bases are a match to TRBD2. With V trimmed by 2 bases and J by 12 bases, 7 bases remained unmatched. The germline CDR1 and CDR2 sequences are LGHNT and FRNRAP. The CDR3 has 13 residues. Looking up the rest from reference TRBV12-5 and TRBJ2-1 gives the full variable domain: DARVTQTPRHKVTEMGQEVTMRCQPILGHNTVFWYRQTMMQGLELLAYFRNRAPLDDSGMPKDRFSAEMPDATLATLKIQPSEPRDSAVYFCASGLFASGGQFFGPGTRLTVL.

As concerns this clonotype: Possible read error: a much larger clone is one base away. This chain links TRBV6-2 or TRBV6-3 with TRBJ2-3; TRBD2 aligns across 16 bases. Looked up from germline, CDR1 is MNHEY and CDR2 is SVGEGT. CDR3 size: 14 residues. CDR3 sequence: CTGGTSGRADTQYF. Here the CDR3 DNA reads TGTACCGGTGGGACTAGCGGGAGGGCAGATACGCAGTATTTT.

On this clonotype: Germline and junction disagree at one end, which may indicate a read error. This chain links TRBV29-1 with TRBJ2-3, with D hard to call. There are 11 residues in the CDR3. Germline V lookup: CDR1 SQVTM, CDR2 ANQGSEA. The CDR3: CSVENIDTQYF. Written as DNA, the CDR3 is TGCAGCGTTGAAAACATAGATACGCAGTACTTT.

In regard to this clonotype: The junction and the germline gene differ at one end; a read error may be behind it. This chain joins TRBV4-3 and TRBJ2-1; D is ambiguous. The CDR3 is 16 residues long. Germline-derived CDR1 and CDR2 are LGHNA and YSLEER. CDR3 in amino acids: CASSQDPYSEYNEQFF. CDR3 nucleotide sequence: TGCGCCAGCAGTCAAGATCCCTACTCAGAATACAATGAGCAGTTCTTC.

This clonotype showed up just a few times. Possible read error: a much larger clone is one base away. This sequence joins TRBV11-2 and TRBJ2-5; 11 positions agree with TRBD2. With 4 bases clipped from V and 1 base from J, the junction kept 8 bases outside the gene matches. CDR1 and CDR2 from the germline V gene are SGHAT and FQNNGV. This CDR3 has 17 residues. CDR3 nucleotide sequence: TGTGCCAGCAGCTCCTCCTGGACTAGCGGGCTCCAAGAGACCCAGTACTTC. Translated, it gives CASSSSWTSGLQETQYF. The full variable domain, in which reference TRBV11-2 and TRBJ2-5 provide the parts outside the CDR3, is EAGVAQSPRYKIIEKRQSVAFWCNPISGHATLYWYQQILGQGPKLLIQFQNNGVVDDSQLPKDRFSAERLKGVDSTLKIQPAKLEDSAVYLCASSSSWTSGLQETQYFGPGTRLLVL.

Concerning this clonotype: The DNA is left out, because the CDR3 cannot be placed on it with certainty; the CDR3 is given as TCRdb lists it. This rearrangement joins TRBV29-1 to TRBJ1-1; no check of the table's D call, TRBD1, against the DNA was made. Per germline, CDR1 SQVTM and CDR2 ANQGSEA. The CDR3 length is 13 residues, termini included. Here the CDR3 reads CSALWGSGSEAFF.

As for this clonotype: An end of the junction differs from the germline gene, which may be a read error. The chain employs TRBV6-2 or TRBV6-3 and TRBJ2-6; no clear D gene. The CDR3 spans 15 residues. The V gene's germline CDR1 is MNHEY and CDR2 SVGEGT. CDR3 loop: CASSFLGSWANVLTF. Here the CDR3 DNA reads TGTGCCAGCAGTTTCTTGGGCTCTTGGGCCAACGTCCTGACTTTC.

The rearrangement links TRBV10-1 to TRBJ2-3; D perhaps matches TRBD2 (5 bases). The CDR3 has 15 amino acids. Trimming pared 6 bases from V and 4 bases from J, leaving 17 bases between. CDR1 is WNHNN, CDR2 SYGVQD, per germline (reference sequence). The CDR3 coding sequence is TGCGCCAGCAGCGATGCGGGTTCCGGTGCAGATACGCAGTATTTT. Its translation is CASSDAGSGADTQYF.

The chain links TRBV6-1 to TRBJ1-1, with D uncertain. V lost 4 bases, J lost 0 bases, and 6 bases lay in between. Looked up from germline, CDR1 is MNHNS and CDR2 is SASEGT. There are 13 residues in the CDR3. CDR3 in DNA: TGTGCCAGCAGTGGCCACATGAACACTGAAGCTTTCTTT. Translated, it gives CASSGHMNTEAFF.

Details on this clonotype: This may be a read error: a much more frequent sequence differs by one nucleotide. The chain uses TRBV11-3 and TRBJ2-1, with TRBD2 matching 8 bases. Per germline, CDR1 SGHNT and CDR2 YENEEA. The CDR3 runs 16 residues. Germline trimming cut 5 bases from V and 6 bases from J; bases unmatched to any gene: 12. The CDR3 protein is CASSPGGLGACNEQFF. In DNA form, the CDR3 reads TGTGCCAGCAGCCCTGGGGGACTAGGGGCCTGCAATGAGCAGTTCTTC.

On this clonotype itself: The CDR3 does not end in the conserved phenylalanine or tryptophan, so this is likely a read error. The chain carries TRBV28 and TRBJ1-2; tentative D call: TRBD1 (5 bases). With 10 bases removed from V and 0 bases from J, the gap between germline ends came to 15 bases. CDR1 is MDHEN, CDR2 SYDVKM, per germline. The CDR3 extends over 14 amino acids. CDR3 in amino acids: CAISRDRANYGYTL. CDR3 in DNA: TGTGCCATCAGCCGTGACAGAGCTAACTATGGCTACACCTTG.

This clonotype has only a few counts. The chain links TRBV10-3 to TRBJ2-2; TRBD2 agrees at 13 bases. There are 15 residues in the CDR3. V trimming: 10 bases; J trimming: 4 bases; junction bases outside the gene matches: 6. Germline CDR1 reads ENHRY; CDR2 reads SYGVKD. CDR3 in DNA: TGTGCCACCTCAGGACTAGCGGGAGCCACCGGGGAGCTGTTTTTT. Protein product: CATSGLAGATGELFF.

On this clonotype itself: A much larger clonotype is one base distant, so this may be a read error. No conserved phenylalanine or tryptophan is present at the end of the CDR3, so a read error is the likely explanation. J is TRBJ2-2 and V is TRBV11-3; 8 bases are shared with TRBD1. The V segment lost 6 bases and the J segment 6 bases; nucleotides outside the gene matches: 6. The CDR3 is 14 residues long. The germline V gene encodes CDR1 SGHNT and CDR2 YENEEA. In nucleotides, the CDR3 is TGTGCCAGCAGGGAAGACAGGGGCGCCGGGGAGCTGTTTATT. This codes for CASREDRGAGELFI.

A note on this clonotype: The junction does not match germline at one end; this may be a read error. V is TRBV11-2 and J is TRBJ2-2, with D possibly being TRBD1 or TRBD2 (6 bases each). Germline CDR1 reads SGHAT; CDR2 reads FQNNGV. The CDR3 contains 13 residues. The CDR3 coding sequence is TGTGCCAGCAAGACAGGTCTGACCGGGGGGCTGTTTTTT. This translates into CASKTGLTGGLFF.

This clonotype was seen once. This chain connects TRBV28 to TRBJ1-2; 8 positions match TRBD1. Germline CDR1 MDHEN, CDR2 SYDVKM. The CDR3 consists of 14 residues. With 2 bases clipped from V and 7 bases from J, the junction kept 6 bases outside the gene matches. CDR3 protein: CASSLSQGASGYTF. Here the CDR3 DNA reads TGTGCCAGCAGTTTAAGTCAGGGGGCTAGTGGCTACACCTTC.

This clonotype has a count of ten or more. The chain couples TRBV11-2 to TRBJ1-5; D is unresolved. V was cut by 5 bases and J by 1 base, with 9 bases left in between. The CDR3 is made up of 14 amino acids. From germline, CDR1 is SGHAT and CDR2 FQNNGV. CDR3 bases: TGTGCCAGCAGCCCACCGGAAAGCAATCAGCCCCAGCATTTT. This codes for CASSPPESNQPQHF.

This clonotype was detected only a few times. This rearrangement joins TRBV29-1 to TRBJ2-5, with TRBD2 matching 8 bases. CDR1 is SQVTM, CDR2 ANQGSEA, per germline. V lost 3 bases to trimming and J lost 5 bases; unmatched junction nucleotides: 5. The CDR3 covers 13 residues. The CDR3 DNA reads as TGCAGCGTTGACAGGCTAGCGGGCGAGACCCAGTACTTC. It yields the protein CSVDRLAGETQYF.

This clonotype was recorded a few times. A much bigger clone sits one base away, suggesting this may be a read error. The V call is TRBV29-1, the J call TRBJ1-5; D unclear. Germline loops: CDR1 SQVTM, CDR2 ANQGSEA. The CDR3 covers 13 residues. V dropped 3 bases and J dropped 4 bases, with 10 bases sitting between them. The CDR3 protein is CSVDWAQNQPQHF. As DNA, the CDR3 is TGCAGCGTTGACTGGGCACAGAATCAGCCCCAGCATTTT.

This sequence joins TRBV6-1 and TRBJ2-5; 9 bases line up with TRBD1. CDR1 is MNHNS, CDR2 SASEGT, per germline. V shed 6 bases and J 5 bases; nucleotides not matched to a gene: 7. The CDR3 has 14 residues. The CDR3 reads CASSLTGGMETQYF. DNA for the CDR3: TGTGCCAGCAGCCTGACAGGGGGGATGGAGACCCAGTACTTC.